The 5 T cell receptor beta chains given below trace back to one sample, sequenced in a study of blood T cell repertoires in COVID-19. Using immunoSEQ multiplex PCR, the repertoire was profiled, and TCRdb retains in-frame clones only, with some absent. The sample includes roughly 100,000 clones, over 85% of them seen just once. Sequencing was done on a sample of peripheral blood. The receptors come from a woman in her forties or fifties with COVID-19, enrolled during active disease.

This clone turned up a few times. J is TRBJ2-7 and V is TRBV6-6, with a possible D match to TRBD2 (6 bases). Germline CDR1 reads MNHNY; CDR2 reads SVGAGI (reference sequence). The CDR3 loop spans 13 amino acids. Trimming took off 6 bases at V and 3 bases at J, with 12 bases between the two ends. CDR3 residues: CASRLAEGYEQYV. The CDR3 DNA follows: TGTGCCAGCAGATTAGCGGAGGGCTACGAGCAGTACGTC.

The chain joins TRBV29-1 to TRBJ1-4, with 9 bases that match TRBD1. Germline V gene sequence: CDR1 SQVTM, CDR2 ANQGSEA. The CDR3 covers 11 residues. The V gene end was trimmed by 6 bases and the J gene end by 8 bases; junction bases not matched to a gene: 1. The CDR3 sequence is CSVGQGEKLFF. The DNA for the CDR3 is TGCAGCGTGGGACAGGGAGAAAAACTGTTTTTT.

The chain combines TRBV15 with TRBJ1-6, with D possibly TRBD1 on 5 matching bases. V lost 0 bases and J lost 10, with 19 bases in between. Germline V lookup: CDR1 LNHNV, CDR2 YYDKDF (reference sequence). The CDR3 is made up of 17 amino acids. The CDR3 DNA is TGTGCCACCAGCAGAGAGAGGACGCGCGGGGCGAGGTCACCCCTCCACTTT. Protein sequence: CATSRERTRGARSPLHF.

This chain connects TRBV19 to TRBJ2-1; weak D call: TRBD2 (6 bases). Trimming pared 7 bases from V and 9 bases from J, leaving 10 bases between. The CDR3 contains 11 residues. The germline CDR1 and CDR2 sequences are LNHDA and SQIVND (reference sequence). CDR3 protein: CASIWGGEQFF. CDR3 bases: TGTGCCAGTATATGGGGAGGTGAGCAGTTCTTC.

J is TRBJ1-5 and V is TRBV19, with D maybe TRBD1 (5 bases). The CDR3 is 14 residues long. CDR1 and CDR2 (germline): LNHDA, SQIVND (reference sequence). Deletions cut 3 bases from V and 3 bases from J, with 9 bases between. The CDR3, as DNA: TGTGCCAGTAGTATGCAGGGATTCAATCAGCCCCAGCATTTT. Translation gives CASSMQGFNQPQHF.